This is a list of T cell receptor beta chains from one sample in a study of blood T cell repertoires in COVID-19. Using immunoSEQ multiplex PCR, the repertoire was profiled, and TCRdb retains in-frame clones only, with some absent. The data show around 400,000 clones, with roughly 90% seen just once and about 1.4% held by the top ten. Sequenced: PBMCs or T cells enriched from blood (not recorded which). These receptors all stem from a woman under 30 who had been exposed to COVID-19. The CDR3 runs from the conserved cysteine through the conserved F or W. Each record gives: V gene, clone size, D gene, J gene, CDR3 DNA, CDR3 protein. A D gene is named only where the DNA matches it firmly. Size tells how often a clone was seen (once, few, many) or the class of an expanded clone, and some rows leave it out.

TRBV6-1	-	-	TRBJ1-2	TGTGCCAGCAGTGAAGCGGCGGAGGGGAATGGCTACACCTTC	CASSEAAEGNGYTF
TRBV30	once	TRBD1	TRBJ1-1	TGTGCCTGGAGTGCCCAGGGGGCATACACTGAAGCTTTCTTT	CAWSAQGAYTEAFF
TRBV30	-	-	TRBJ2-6	TGTGCCTGGGTACAGAGCTCTGGGGCCAACGTCCTGACTTTC	CAWVQSSGANVLTF
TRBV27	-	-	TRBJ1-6	TGTGCCAGCAAGAAGGCGGGTAGTTCACCCCTCCACTTT	CASKKAGSSPLHF
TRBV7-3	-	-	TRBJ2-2	TGTGCCAGCAGCCCAGGAGGGGCGGGAAGGACCGGGGAGCTGTTTTTT	CASSPGGAGRTGELFF
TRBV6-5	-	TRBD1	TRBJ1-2	TGTGCCAGCAGTACGCAGTCAGGGACAGAGTATGGCTACACCTTC	CASSTQSGTEYGYTF
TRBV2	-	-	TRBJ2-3	TGTGCCAGCAGGCCCCCCGGAGGCGGGCGACCAGGCACAGATACGCAGTATTTT	CASRPPGGGRPGTDTQYF
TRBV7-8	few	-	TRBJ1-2	TGTGCCAGCAGCTTAGTTATCTCGGGGGTCGTCGGCTACACCTTC	CASSLVISGVVGYTF
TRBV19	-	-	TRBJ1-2	TGTGCCAGTAGTATATCTCAGGGAGGTGTCTACACCTTC	CASSISQGGVYTF
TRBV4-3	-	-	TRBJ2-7	TGCGCCAGCAGCCAAGATCTCGCGGCTAGCGCAACCTACGAGCAGTACTTC	CASSQDLAASATYEQYF
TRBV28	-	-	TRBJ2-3	TGTGCCAGCAGTTCAGGACTACTGGGTACGCAGTATTTT	CASSSGLLGTQYF
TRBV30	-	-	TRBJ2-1	TGTGCCTGGATATATGGGACTTCCTCCTACAATGAGCAGTTCTTC	CAWIYGTSSYNEQFF
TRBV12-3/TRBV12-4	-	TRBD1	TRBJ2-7	TGTGCCAGCAGGGGACAGGGGGGCTACGAGCAGTACTTC	CASRGQGGYEQYF
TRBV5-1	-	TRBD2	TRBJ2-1	TGCGCCAGCGCCTCAAGAGGACTAGCGGGACCCGGTGAGCAGTTCTTC	CASASRGLAGPGEQFF
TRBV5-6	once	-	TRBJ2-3	TGTGCCAGCAGCTTGGGCGGGAAGGGGTCAGATACGCAGTATTTT	CASSLGGKGSDTQYF
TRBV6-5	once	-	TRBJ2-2	TGTGCCAGCAGTTACCCCCAGGGCGGAACCGGGGAGCTGTTTTTT	CASSYPQGGTGELFF
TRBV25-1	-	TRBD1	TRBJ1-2	TGTGCCAGCACCGACACAGGGGGAAACTATGGCTACACCTTC	CASTDTGGNYGYTF
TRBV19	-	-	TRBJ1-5	TGTGCCAGTAGGGAGGGAAGGAATAGCAATCAGCCCCAGCATTTT	CASREGRNSNQPQHF
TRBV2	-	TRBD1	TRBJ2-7	TGTGCCAGCCGGTATCCCGGGACAGGGCTCTACGAGCAGTACTTC	CASRYPGTGLYEQYF
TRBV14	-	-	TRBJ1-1	TGTGCCAGCAGCCAAGTCGGGAACACTGAAGCTTTCTTT	CASSQVGNTEAFF